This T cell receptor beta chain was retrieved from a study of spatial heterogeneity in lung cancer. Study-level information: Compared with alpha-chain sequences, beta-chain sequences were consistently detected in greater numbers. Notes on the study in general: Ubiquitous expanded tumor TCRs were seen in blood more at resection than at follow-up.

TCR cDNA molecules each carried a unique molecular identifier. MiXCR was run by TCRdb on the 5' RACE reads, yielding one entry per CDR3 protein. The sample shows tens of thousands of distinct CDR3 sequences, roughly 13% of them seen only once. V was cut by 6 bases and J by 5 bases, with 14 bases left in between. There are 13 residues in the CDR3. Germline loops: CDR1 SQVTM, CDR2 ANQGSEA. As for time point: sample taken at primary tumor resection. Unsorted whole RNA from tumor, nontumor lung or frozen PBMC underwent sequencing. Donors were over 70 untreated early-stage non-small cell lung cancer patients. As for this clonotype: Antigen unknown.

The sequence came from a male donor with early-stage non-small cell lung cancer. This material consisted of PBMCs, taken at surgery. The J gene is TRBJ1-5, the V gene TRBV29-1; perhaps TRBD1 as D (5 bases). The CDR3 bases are TGCAGCGTCCAATCAGGGAGAGATCAGCCCCAGCATTTT. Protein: CSVQSGRDQPQHF.